This entry lists 5 T cell receptor beta chains sequenced from one sample in a study of identical twins. TCRdb ran MiXCR on the 5' RACE reads and lists one entry per CDR3 protein. The sample lists roughly 540,000 distinct CDR3 sequences; 20% to 25% were seen once. The same data also contributed to another study, on T cells expressing NK-cell markers.

What was sequenced was CD4+ T cells sorted from blood. These TCRs come from a woman under 30 in good health.

This clonotype was seen a handful of times. The CDR3 is CAEGGVNTGELFF. As DNA, the CDR3 is TGTGCCGAGGGCGGGGTGAACACCGGGGAGCTGTTTTTT. The chain links TRBV11-3 to TRBJ2-2, with TRBD2 as a possible D gene (6 bases). Germline CDR1 reads SGHNT; CDR2 reads YENEEA. This CDR3 region has 13 residues. The germline V and J ends were trimmed by 11 bases and 1 base, with 11 bases remaining between them. Based on the CDR3 plus reference TRBV11-3 and TRBJ2-2, the full variable domain is EAGVVQSPRYKIIEKKQPVAFWCNPISGHNTLYWYLQNLGQGPELLIRYENEEAVDDSQLPKDRFSAERLKGVDSTLKIQPAELGDSAVYLCAEGGVNTGELFFGEGSRLTVL.

The chain carries TRBV20-1 and TRBJ1-4, with TRBD1 matching over 7 bases. The CDR3 totals 13 residues. Germline lookup yields CDR1 DFQATT and CDR2 SNEGSKA (reference sequence). The ends lost 6 bases at V and 4 bases at J; junction bases unmatched: 5. The CDR3 DNA follows: TGCAGTGCAAGGAGGGACAGTAATGAAAAACTGTTTTTT. Translated, it gives CSARRDSNEKLFF.

This clonotype occurred many times. CDR3 residues: CSALSTYSGTEAFF. Written as DNA, the CDR3 is TGCAGTGCGCTCTCGACTTACAGTGGCACTGAAGCTTTCTTT. V gene TRBV20-1 combines with J gene TRBJ1-1, with D hard to call. Germline CDR1 and CDR2: DFQATT and SNEGSKA (reference sequence). Between the trimmed V and J ends, which lost 6 bases and 4 bases, there was a span of 18 bases. This CDR3 is built from 14 residues.

A few counts support this clonotype. CDR3 in amino acids: CASSASGARGYTF. CDR3 DNA sequence: TGTGCCAGCAGCGCTAGTGGTGCGCGTGGCTACACCTTC. V gene TRBV7-9 combines with J gene TRBJ1-2; no firm D call. The germline V gene has CDR1 SEHNR and CDR2 FQNEAQ (reference sequence). V was shortened by 5 bases and J by 7 bases, with 14 bases between the two germline ends. This CDR3 has 13 residues.

The chain uses TRBV5-5 and TRBJ2-1, with TRBD2 matching 12 bases. The CDR3 loop spans 16 amino acids. Germline CDR1 is SGHKS and CDR2 is YYEKEE (reference sequence). Trimming took 1 base from V and 7 from J; bases not matched to a gene: 6. CDR3 in DNA: TGTGCCAGCAGCTTGAGGACTAGCGGGACGGGTAATGAGCAGTTCTTC. Its protein product is CASSLRTSGTGNEQFF.